The next 26 T cell receptor beta chains were all read from a single sample in a study of T cells in Graves' hyperthyroidism and ophthalmopathy. Amplified TCR beta CDR3 regions came from RNA transcripts. The TCR CDR3 first-round RT-PCR relied on the HTBI primer set. TCRdb re-derived calls from the multiplex PCR reads in MiXCR, one entry per CDR3 protein. The table shows a few hundred thousand distinct CDR3 sequences, with 20% to 30% occurring only once. Sequenced input: blood. All receptors derive from a man in his fifties or sixties with Graves' hyperthyroidism.

This clonotype was recorded at least ten times. The CDR3 loop reads CASKATSGTDTQYF. As DNA, the CDR3 is TGTGCCAGCAAAGCGACTAGCGGAACAGATACGCAGTATTTT. This chain links TRBV2 with TRBJ2-3; TRBD2 matches at 9 bases. The CDR3 extends over 14 amino acids. The V and J ends lost 7 bases and 3 bases, in that order; junction bases with no gene match: 5. Looked up from germline, CDR1 is SNHLY and CDR2 is FYNNEI. The full variable domain, rest sourced from reference TRBV2 and TRBJ2-3, is EPEVTQTPSHQVTQMGQEVILRCVPISNHLYFYWYRQILGQKVEFLVSFYNNEISEKSEIFDDQFSVERPDGSNFTLKIRSTKLEDSAMYFCASKATSGTDTQYFGPGTRLTVL.

This clonotype has a handful of counts. This chain uses TRBV20-1 with TRBJ2-1; D is perhaps TRBD2 (6 bases). V lost 3 bases, J lost 2 bases, and 8 bases lay in between. Germline V lookup: CDR1 DFQATT, CDR2 SNEGSKA (reference sequence). The CDR3 is 13 residues long. This CDR3 is CSASGSTYNEQFF. CDR3 DNA sequence: TGCAGTGCTAGCGGGAGTACCTACAATGAGCAGTTCTTC.

This clonotype came up many times. This sequence joins TRBV30 and TRBJ2-2, with D perhaps TRBD1 (5 bases). With 2 bases removed from V and 4 bases from J, the gap between germline ends came to 11 bases. The CDR3 loop spans 14 amino acids. The germline CDR1 and CDR2 sequences are GTSNPN and SVGIG (reference sequence). The CDR3 region is CAWSFQGVTGELFF. The CDR3 nucleotides read TGTGCCTGGAGTTTTCAGGGTGTCACCGGGGAGCTGTTTTTT.

Only a few counts were recorded for this clonotype. The chain has TRBV20-1 and TRBJ2-5; TRBD1 is a possible D gene (7 bases). The CDR3 extends over 14 amino acids. Trimming removed 3 bases from V and 1 base from J, with 12 bases in between. Germline V CDR1 and CDR2: DFQATT, SNEGSKA (reference sequence). This CDR3 reads CSARTGRSQETQYF. The CDR3 DNA reads as TGCAGTGCTAGGACAGGGAGGTCCCAAGAGACCCAGTACTTC.

The chain recombines TRBV2 with TRBJ2-6; D is undetermined. The V and J ends lost 8 bases and 1 base respectively, with 9 bases between them. Germline values: CDR1 SNHLY, CDR2 FYNNEI. The CDR3 contains 14 residues. In DNA, the CDR3 is TGTGCCAGCGAAGAACAGTCTGGGGCCAACGTCCTGACTTTC. It encodes CASEEQSGANVLTF.

The chain links TRBV19 to TRBJ2-7, with D possibly matching TRBD1 (6 bases). V lost 5 bases and J lost 3, with 17 bases in between. Germline V gene data show CDR1 as LNHDA and CDR2 as SQIVND (reference sequence). There are 15 residues in the CDR3. The CDR3 DNA follows: TGTGCCAGTAGTGCTAAAGCCGGGACAAACTACGAGCAGTACTTC. Translation: CASSAKAGTNYEQYF.

The table lists this clonotype with many counts. The chain carries TRBV11-2 and TRBJ2-5; no definite D call. CDR1 and CDR2 (germline): SGHAT, FQNNGV. The CDR3 extends over 13 amino acids. Trimming pared 1 base from V and 4 bases from J, leaving 7 bases between. The CDR3 loop reads CASSLVRVETQYF. The DNA of the CDR3 is TGTGCCAGCAGCTTAGTTCGGGTAGAGACCCAGTACTTC.

This clonotype showed up just a few times. The rearrangement uses TRBV2 and TRBJ2-7, with 8 bases that match TRBD1. The V and J ends lost 6 bases and 2 bases, in that order; junction bases with no gene match: 6. The germline CDR1 and CDR2 sequences are SNHLY and FYNNEI. The CDR3 totals 14 residues. The CDR3 sequence: CASSADRATYEQYF. CDR3 DNA sequence: TGTGCCAGCAGCGCGGACAGGGCAACCTACGAGCAGTACTTC.

Remarks on this clonotype: A much larger clone sits a single nucleotide away, making a read error possible. The chain recombines TRBV7-9 with TRBJ2-1, with a tentative D call TRBD2 (6 bases). This CDR3 comprises 15 residues. The germline V gene encodes CDR1 SEHNR and CDR2 FQNEAQ (reference sequence). The CDR3 reads CTSSLVSGLYNEQFF. CDR3 DNA sequence: TGTACCAGCAGCTTAGTATCGGGACTCTACAATGAGCAGTTCTTC.

J is TRBJ2-5 and V is TRBV2; D is perhaps TRBD2 (6 bases). Trimming pared 6 bases from V and 5 bases from J, leaving 19 bases between. The CDR3 runs 15 residues. From germline, CDR1 is SNHLY and CDR2 FYNNEI. The CDR3 spells CASSMTGTQMETQYF. CDR3 nucleotides: TGTGCCAGCAGCATGACCGGGACTCAGATGGAGACCCAGTACTTC.

This clonotype was detected a few times. The rearrangement links TRBV12-3 or TRBV12-4 to TRBJ2-7, with D tentatively TRBD2 (5 bases). With 4 bases removed from V and 7 bases from J, the gap between germline ends came to 17 bases. The CDR3 has 14 amino acids. CDR3: CASSYTSGVGEQYF. For the CDR3, the DNA is TGTGCCAGCAGTTATACGTCCGGGGTCGGGGAGCAGTACTTC.

V usage is TRBV12-3 or TRBV12-4 and J usage is TRBJ2-1; 9 nucleotides align to TRBD2. The CDR3 extends over 15 amino acids. Trimming took 4 bases from V and 7 from J; bases not matched to a gene: 8. The CDR3 reads CASSSRLADTNEQFF. The CDR3 DNA reads as TGTGCCAGCAGTTCCCGACTAGCGGATACTAATGAGCAGTTCTTC.

This clonotype was counted many times. The rearrangement links TRBV12-3 or TRBV12-4 to TRBJ2-7, with 10 bases fitting TRBD2. This CDR3 is built from 13 residues. V trimming: 8 bases; J trimming: 4 bases; junction bases outside the gene matches: 5. In nucleotides, the CDR3 is TGTGCCAGCTCACTAGCGGGAATTTACGAGCAGTACTTC. This encodes CASSLAGIYEQYF.

There are many counts of this clonotype. The rearrangement uses TRBV6-1 and TRBJ2-7, with 14 bases identical to TRBD2. CDR3 size: 18 residues. Trimming removed 6 bases from V and 0 bases from J; junction bases left unmatched: 10. Germline V gene sequence: CDR1 MNHNS, CDR2 SASEGT. For the CDR3, the DNA is TGTGCCAGCAGCCTAGGAGGACTAGCGGGAGGTAACTCCTACGAGCAGTACTTC. Protein: CASSLGGLAGGNSYEQYF.

In its sample, this clonotype was seen a few times. The chain couples TRBV5-1 to TRBJ2-3; TRBD2 is a possible D gene (6 bases). The CDR3 loop spans 14 amino acids. The germline CDR1 and CDR2 sequences are SGHRS and YFSETQ. The germline V and J ends were trimmed by 0 bases and 5 bases, with 10 bases remaining between them. The CDR3 spells CASSLGGTGDTQYF. The CDR3 DNA follows: TGCGCCAGCAGCTTGGGCGGGACCGGAGATACGCAGTATTTT.

The V call is TRBV7-9, the J call TRBJ2-1, with D possibly TRBD2 on 6 matching bases. CDR1 and CDR2 from the germline V gene are SEHNR and FQNEAQ (reference sequence). Trimming removed 4 bases from V and 0 bases from J, with 10 bases in between. The CDR3 extends over 15 amino acids. CDR3 sequence reads: CASSSTDYSYNEQFF. The CDR3, as DNA: TGTGCCAGCAGCTCAACGGACTACTCCTACAATGAGCAGTTCTTC.

There are a few counts of this clonotype. The chain combines TRBV28 with TRBJ2-7; 10 nucleotides agree with TRBD1. The CDR3 is 15 residues long. Germline V lookup: CDR1 MDHEN, CDR2 SYDVKM. Losses at the gene ends were 3 bases for V and 1 base for J; bases not matched to a gene: 3. CDR3 residues: CASSLTGGSSYEQYF. The CDR3 DNA sequence: TGTGCCAGCAGTTTGACAGGGGGCTCATCCTACGAGCAGTACTTC.

The chain couples TRBV6-5 to TRBJ2-1; D not certain. This CDR3 spans 15 amino acids. V was cut by 1 base and J by 7 bases, with 14 bases left in between. The germline V gene has CDR1 MNHEY and CDR2 SVGAGI. CDR3 nucleotides: TGTGCCAGCAGTTACTGGGCGTGGGATCGGAATGAGCAGTTCTTC. Protein: CASSYWAWDRNEQFF.

This clonotype appeared a few times. This rearrangement joins TRBV10-3 to TRBJ2-3; 8 nucleotides match TRBD2. Unmatched junction bases numbered 6, after V lost 3 bases and J lost 1 base. CDR3 length: 16 amino acids. Germline V lookup: CDR1 ENHRY, CDR2 SYGVKD. CDR3 nucleotide sequence: TGTGCCATCAGTGAACAAGCGGGAGCCCGCACAGATACGCAGTATTTT. It encodes CAISEQAGARTDTQYF.

The genes are TRBV29-1 and TRBJ2-3, with D perhaps matching TRBD1 (6 bases). This CDR3 is built from 13 residues. Trimming removed 6 bases from V and 2 bases from J, with 12 bases in between. Looked up from germline, CDR1 is SQVTM and CDR2 is ANQGSEA. The CDR3, as DNA: TGCAGCGTCGCCCGGGACACCACAGATACGCAGTATTTT. Translated: CSVARDTTDTQYF.

This clonotype occurred once. The DNA for the CDR3 is TGCAGTGCTGCCCCAGGGGGCAGGGTCCTTGAGGACGAGCAGTACTTC. It yields the protein CSAAPGGRVLEDEQYF. The chain joins TRBV20-1 to TRBJ2-7, with 8 bases that match TRBD1. CDR3 length equals 16 residues. V lost 5 bases to trimming and J lost 5 bases; unmatched junction nucleotides: 17. Germline-derived CDR1 and CDR2 are DFQATT and SNEGSKA (reference sequence).

Points on this clonotype: This sequence may be a read error, since a much larger clone differs from it by one base. DNA of the CDR3: TGCGCCAGCGGCTTGGCCCCAGGGAAGAACACTGAAGCTTTCTTT. Its translation is CASGLAPGKNTEAFF. The rearrangement links TRBV5-1 to TRBJ1-1; possibly TRBD1 for D (5 bases). Germline V lookup: CDR1 SGHRS, CDR2 YFSETQ. The CDR3 extends over 15 amino acids.

V is TRBV12-3 or TRBV12-4 and J is TRBJ2-7, with D uncertain. The V end was cut by 5 bases, the J end by 9 bases, with 11 bases between. There are 11 residues in the CDR3. This CDR3 is CASSPSIRQYF. In DNA form, the CDR3 reads TGTGCCAGCAGTCCCTCTATCCGGCAGTACTTC.

This clonotype was observed many times. The chain has TRBV2 and TRBJ2-7, with TRBD1 as a possible D gene (6 bases). This CDR3 region has 14 residues. Germline-derived CDR1 and CDR2 are SNHLY and FYNNEI. V dropped 6 bases and J dropped 6 bases, with 18 bases sitting between them. The CDR3 reads CASSQGAGAFEQYF. The CDR3 bases are TGTGCCAGCAGCCAAGGGGCAGGGGCCTTCGAGCAGTACTTC.

This clonotype was detected ten times or more. This chain uses TRBV27 with TRBJ2-7; 9 bases line up with TRBD2. Germline trimming cut 5 bases from V and 5 bases from J; bases unmatched to any gene: 7. There are 14 residues in the CDR3. In germline, CDR1 is MNHEY, CDR2 SMNVEV (reference sequence). CDR3 region: CASSMVAGVHEQYF. For the CDR3, the DNA is TGTGCCAGCAGTATGGTAGCGGGAGTCCACGAGCAGTACTTC.

The chain carries TRBV7-9 and TRBJ2-1, with TRBD1 matching over 8 bases. Trimming took 4 bases from V and 7 from J; bases not matched to a gene: 12. This CDR3 has 16 amino acids. Germline V gene sequence: CDR1 SEHNR, CDR2 FQNEAQ (reference sequence). The CDR3 DNA reads TGTGCCAGCAGCTCCCAAAGGCAGGGGGCGGGGAATGAGCAGTTCTTC. Translating gives CASSSQRQGAGNEQFF. Filled out from reference TRBV7-9 and TRBJ2-1, the complete variable domain reads DTGVSQNPRHKITKRGQNVTFRCDPISEHNRLYWYRQTLGQGPEFLTYFQNEAQLEKSRLLSDRFSAERPKGSFSTLEIQRTEQGDSAMYLCASSSQRQGAGNEQFFGPGTRLTVL.